This TCR beta chain emerged from a study of T-cell memory formation after mild COVID-19. Across the study: TCR clusters showed largely donor specificity.

The CDR3 spans 16 residues. Trimming took off 5 bases at V and 4 bases at J, with 20 bases between the two ends. CDR1 and CDR2 from the germline V gene are LNHDA and SQIVND (reference sequence). About this clonotype itself: Antigen specificity is unknown.

Findings and limits, study-wide: Of the contracting clones, CD4+ ones lay mainly in CM and EM, and CD8+ ones in EMRA. Several responding clones turned up in pre-infection memory, indicating that cross-reactive memory may have taken part.

UMIs and sample barcodes were carried by the TCR alpha and TCR beta cDNA libraries that 5'RACE produced using constant-segment primers. TCRdb passed the 5' RACE reads through MiXCR, listing each CDR3 protein once. The table has 450,000 to 650,000 distinct CDR3 sequences, roughly 17% seen once; the top ten hold about 12%. The TCR comes from an adult woman who had mild COVID-19 (a few samples of this study predate the infection). Cell type and time point are not known. The rearrangement joins TRBV19 to TRBJ1-2; possible D gene TRBD1, 5 bases. What was sequenced was PBMCs or a T cell subset sorted from them (not recorded which). The CDR3 sequence: CASSLKPGPKGYGYTF. The CDR3 DNA sequence: TGTGCCAGTAGTCTGAAACCGGGACCTAAGGGCTATGGCTACACCTTC.